This T cell receptor (beta chain) was identified during a study of T-cell memory formation after mild COVID-19. General study results and limits: Whereas later expanders leaned CD4+, clones contracting day 15 to 85 showed a balanced CD4/CD8 makeup. Of the contracting clones, CD4+ ones lay mainly in CM and EM, and CD8+ ones in EMRA.

Note on this clonotype: Its antigen is currently unknown.

In germline, CDR1 is SGHDN, CDR2 FVKESK. Losses at the gene ends were 4 bases for V and 0 bases for J; bases not matched to a gene: 11. This CDR3 is 17 amino acids long. A single record per CDR3 protein comes from TCRdb applying MiXCR to the 5' RACE reads. The top ten clones hold about 12% of a sample with approximately 480,000 distinct CDR3 sequences, over 15% of them seen once. The sample comprised PBMCs or a T cell subset sorted from them (not recorded which). The receptor comes from an adult woman who had mild COVID-19 (a few samples of this study predate the infection). Cell type and time point are not known. The gene calls are TRBV14 and TRBJ2-7; 8 bases align to TRBD1. The CDR3 nucleotides are TGTGCCAGCAGCCCGCCGCCCGGACAGGGTAGCTCCTACGAGCAGTACTTC. Protein product: CASSPPPGQGSSYEQYF. Using reference TRBV14 and TRBJ2-7 for the parts outside the CDR3, the full variable domain is EAGVTQFPSHSVIEKGQTVTLRCDPISGHDNLYWYRRVMGKEIKFLLHFVKESKQDESGMPNNRFLAERTGGTYSTLKVQPAELEDSGVYFCASSPPPGQGSSYEQYFGPGTRLTVT.